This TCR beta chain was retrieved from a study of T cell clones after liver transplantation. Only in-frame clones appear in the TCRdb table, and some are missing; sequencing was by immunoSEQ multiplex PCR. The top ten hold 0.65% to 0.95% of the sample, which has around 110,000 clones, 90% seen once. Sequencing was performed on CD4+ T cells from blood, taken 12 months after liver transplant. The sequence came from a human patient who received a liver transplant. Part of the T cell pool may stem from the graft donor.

CDR3 sequence (DNA): TGTGCCAGCTCACCTTCCGCAGTTGGATTGGGCTATGGCTACACCTTC. The encoded protein is CASSPSAVGLGYGYTF. The chain uses TRBV9 and TRBJ1-2; no definite D call. V lost 7 bases and J 4 bases, leaving 23 bases between the germline ends. Per germline, CDR1 SGDLS and CDR2 YYNGEE. The CDR3 is made up of 16 amino acids.